The clone carrying this TCR beta chain was recorded a few times. Antigen: not known. Primers: 60 Vbeta forward and 13 Jbeta reverse. Original processing notes: Tens of millions of unique TCR beta chains, around 10 million of them shared, were counted by a later analysis. TCRdb keeps only in-frame clones here, not all; method: immunoSEQ multiplex PCR. From that table come the V and J calls and clone size; the DNA was used to work out D and trimming. The sample includes roughly 100,000 clones, under 80% of them seen just once. The V gene lost 5 bases and the J gene lost 7 bases, with 17 bases spanning the gap. CDR1 and CDR2 (germline): LNHDA, SQIVND (reference sequence). This CDR3 has 14 amino acids. These data originate in a study of cytomegalovirus exposure and HLA in healthy donors. Study-wide results and caveats: A later analysis associated 16,951 TCR beta sequences with HLA alleles at a 0.05 false discovery rate. The classifier, whose performance was assessed in both the original and validation cohorts, reportedly diagnosed cytomegalovirus status with high specificity and sensitivity. An analysis that came later showed most CMV-associated TCR beta chains appearing HLA-restricted.

Sequencing was performed on PBMCs. The receptor comes from a man aged 55 to 69 in good health and CMV-seronegative. The V and J genes are TRBV19 and TRBJ1-2; tentative D call: TRBD1 (6 bases). CDR3 nucleotides: TGTGCCAGTAGTGCGCGCAGGGGAAGAGGTGGCTACACCTTC. It encodes CASSARRGRGGYTF.